This TCR beta chain was sequenced for a study of cytomegalovirus exposure and HLA in healthy donors. Study-wide results and limits: Within the 120 validation repertoires, first-cohort TCR clusters tended to co-occur, according to a later analysis. Researchers counted roughly 150 TCR beta chains as cytomegalovirus-associated.

This clone was counted only a few times. The antigen remains undetermined. The ends were cut back, 0 bases at V and 7 bases at J, with 4 bases in the middle. CDR3 length equals 12 residues. CDR1 and CDR2 from the germline V gene are SNHLY and FYNNEI. The study drew the donors from its 120-subject validation cohort, separate from the roughly 700-subject first cohort. The protocol was immunoSEQ multiplex PCR, while the TCRdb copy is restricted to in-frame clones and leaves out a portion. The sample includes some 110,000 clones, approximately 89% of them seen just once. This TCR derives from a man aged 18-30 years in good health and CMV-seronegative. The sample was PBMCs. The chain is built from TRBV2 and TRBJ1-5; D uncertain. This chain's CDR3 is CASSEARQPQHF. The CDR3, as DNA: TGTGCCAGCAGTGAAGCGCGGCAGCCCCAGCATTTT.